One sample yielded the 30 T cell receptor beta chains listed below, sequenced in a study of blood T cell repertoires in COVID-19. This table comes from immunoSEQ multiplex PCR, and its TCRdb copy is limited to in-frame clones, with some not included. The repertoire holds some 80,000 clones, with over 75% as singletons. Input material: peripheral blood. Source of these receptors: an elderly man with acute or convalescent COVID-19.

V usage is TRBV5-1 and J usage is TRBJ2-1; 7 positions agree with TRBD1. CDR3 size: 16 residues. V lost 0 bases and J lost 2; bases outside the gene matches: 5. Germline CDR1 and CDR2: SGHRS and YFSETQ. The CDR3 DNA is TGCGCCAGCAGCTTGGATTACGGGACAGCCTACAATGAGCAGTTCTTC. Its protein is CASSLDYGTAYNEQFF.

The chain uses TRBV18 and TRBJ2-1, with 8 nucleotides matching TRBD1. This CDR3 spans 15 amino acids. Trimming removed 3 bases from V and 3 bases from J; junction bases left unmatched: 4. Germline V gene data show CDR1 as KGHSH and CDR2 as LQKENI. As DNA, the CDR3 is TGTGCCAGCTCACCTGGACAGGGCGACTACAATGAGCAGTTCTTC. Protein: CASSPGQGDYNEQFF.

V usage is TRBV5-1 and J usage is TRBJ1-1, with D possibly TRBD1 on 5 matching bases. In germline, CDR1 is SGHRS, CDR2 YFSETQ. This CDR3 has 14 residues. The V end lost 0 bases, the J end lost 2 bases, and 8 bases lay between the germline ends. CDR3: CASSLEGLNTEAFF. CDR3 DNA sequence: TGCGCCAGCAGCTTGGAGGGGCTTAACACTGAAGCTTTCTTT.

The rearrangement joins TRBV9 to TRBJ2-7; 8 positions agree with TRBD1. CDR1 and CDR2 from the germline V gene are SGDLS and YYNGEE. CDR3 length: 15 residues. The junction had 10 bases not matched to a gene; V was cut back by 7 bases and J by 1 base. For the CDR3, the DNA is TGTGCCAGCGCATCAGGGGGGACAGGTTCCTACGAGCAGTACTTC. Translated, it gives CASASGGTGSYEQYF.

CDR3 sequence reads: CASSLDTSGGADTQYF. The CDR3 bases are TGTGCCAGCAGCTTAGACACTAGCGGGGGTGCAGATACGCAGTATTTT. This chain links TRBV7-9 with TRBJ2-3; 11 bases align to TRBD2. Germline CDR1 and CDR2: SEHNR and FQNEAQ (reference sequence). V shed 1 base, J shed 4 bases, and the junction held 4 bases outside the gene matches. The CDR3 has 16 amino acids.

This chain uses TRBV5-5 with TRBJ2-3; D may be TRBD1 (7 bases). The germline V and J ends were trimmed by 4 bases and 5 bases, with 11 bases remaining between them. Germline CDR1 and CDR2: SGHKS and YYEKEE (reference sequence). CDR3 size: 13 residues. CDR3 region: CASSPGGGDTQYF. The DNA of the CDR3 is TGTGCCAGCAGCCCAGGGGGAGGAGATACGCAGTATTTT.

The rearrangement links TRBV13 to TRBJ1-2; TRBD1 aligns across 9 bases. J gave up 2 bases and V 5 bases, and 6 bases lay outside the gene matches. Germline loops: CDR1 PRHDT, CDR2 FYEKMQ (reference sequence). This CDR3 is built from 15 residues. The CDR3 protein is CASSRRDRDNYGYTF. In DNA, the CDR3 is TGTGCCAGCAGCCGCAGGGACAGGGACAACTATGGCTACACCTTC.

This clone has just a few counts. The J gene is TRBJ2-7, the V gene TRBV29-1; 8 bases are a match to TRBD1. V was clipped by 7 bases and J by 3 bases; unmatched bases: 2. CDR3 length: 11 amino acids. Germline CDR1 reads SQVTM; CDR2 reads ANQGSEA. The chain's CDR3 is CSAGQDYEQYF. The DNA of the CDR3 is TGCAGCGCGGGACAGGACTACGAGCAGTACTTC.

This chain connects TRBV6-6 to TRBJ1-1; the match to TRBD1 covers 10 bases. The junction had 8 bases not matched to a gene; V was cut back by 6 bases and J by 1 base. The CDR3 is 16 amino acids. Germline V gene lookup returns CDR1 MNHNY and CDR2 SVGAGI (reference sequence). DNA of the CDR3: TGTGCCAGCAGAGGGATCCGGGACAGGGGGAACACTGAAGCTTTCTTT. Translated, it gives CASRGIRDRGNTEAFF.

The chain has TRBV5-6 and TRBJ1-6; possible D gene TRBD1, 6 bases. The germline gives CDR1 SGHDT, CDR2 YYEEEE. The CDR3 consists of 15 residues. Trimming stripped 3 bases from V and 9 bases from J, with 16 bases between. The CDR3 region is CASSYRQVLGSPLHF. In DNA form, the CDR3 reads TGTGCCAGCAGCTACAGACAGGTTTTGGGTTCACCCCTCCACTTT.

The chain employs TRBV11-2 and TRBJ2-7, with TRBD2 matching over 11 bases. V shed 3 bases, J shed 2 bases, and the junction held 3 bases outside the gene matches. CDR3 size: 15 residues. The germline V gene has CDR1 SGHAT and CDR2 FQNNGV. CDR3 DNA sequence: TGTGCCAGCAGCTTCACTAGCGGGGGAGCCTACGAGCAGTACTTC. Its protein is CASSFTSGGAYEQYF. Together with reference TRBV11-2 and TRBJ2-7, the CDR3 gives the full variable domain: EAGVAQSPRYKIIEKRQSVAFWCNPISGHATLYWYQQILGQGPKLLIQFQNNGVVDDSQLPKDRFSAERLKGVDSTLKIQPAKLEDSAVYLCASSFTSGGAYEQYFGPGTRLTVT.

The CDR3 bases are TGTGCCAGCAGCTTGGCTGCGGGGACGCCCTACGAGCAGTACTTC. Translating it yields CASSLAAGTPYEQYF. The J gene is TRBJ2-7, the V gene TRBV5-4; the D gene is possibly TRBD2 (6 bases). Per the germline V gene, CDR1 is SGHNT and CDR2 is YYREEE (reference sequence). V was clipped by 0 bases and J by 2 bases, with 12 bases between them. The CDR3 has 15 residues.

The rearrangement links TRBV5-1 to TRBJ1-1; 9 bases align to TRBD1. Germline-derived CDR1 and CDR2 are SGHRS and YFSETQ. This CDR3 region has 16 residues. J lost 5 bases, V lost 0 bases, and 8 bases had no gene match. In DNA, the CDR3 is TGCGCCAGCAGCTTGGGACCCGGGACAGGGAGGACTGAAGCTTTCTTT. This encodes CASSLGPGTGRTEAFF.

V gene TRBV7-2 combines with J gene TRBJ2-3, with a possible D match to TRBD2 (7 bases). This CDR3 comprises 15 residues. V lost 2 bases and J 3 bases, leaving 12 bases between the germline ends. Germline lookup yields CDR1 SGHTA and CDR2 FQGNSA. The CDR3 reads CASSLRRGPTDTQYF. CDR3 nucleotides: TGTGCCAGCAGCTTAAGGCGGGGGCCTACAGATACGCAGTATTTT.

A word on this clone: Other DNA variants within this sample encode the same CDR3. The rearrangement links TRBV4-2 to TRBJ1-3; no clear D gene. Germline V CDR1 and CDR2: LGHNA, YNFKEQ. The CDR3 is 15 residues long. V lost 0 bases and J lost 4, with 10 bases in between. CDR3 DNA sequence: TGTGCCAGCAGCCAAGAATCAGTGTCAGGAAACACCATATATTTT. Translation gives CASSQESVSGNTIYF.

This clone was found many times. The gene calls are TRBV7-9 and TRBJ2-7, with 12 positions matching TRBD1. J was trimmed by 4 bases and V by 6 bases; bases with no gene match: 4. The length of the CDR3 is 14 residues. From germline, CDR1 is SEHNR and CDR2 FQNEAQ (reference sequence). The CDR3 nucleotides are TGTGCCAGCAGTCCGGGACAGGGGGCGTACGAGCAGTACTTC. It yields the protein CASSPGQGAYEQYF.

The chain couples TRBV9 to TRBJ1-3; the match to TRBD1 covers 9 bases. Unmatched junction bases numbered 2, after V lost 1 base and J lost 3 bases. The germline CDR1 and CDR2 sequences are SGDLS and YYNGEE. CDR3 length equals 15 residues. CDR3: CASSVKGQGGNTIYF. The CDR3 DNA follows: TGTGCCAGCAGCGTAAAGGGACAGGGTGGAAACACCATATATTTT.

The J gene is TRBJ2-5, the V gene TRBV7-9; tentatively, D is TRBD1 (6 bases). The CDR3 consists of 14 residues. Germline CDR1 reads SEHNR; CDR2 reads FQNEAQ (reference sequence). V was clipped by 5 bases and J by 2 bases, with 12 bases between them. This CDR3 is CASSPRTAQETQYF. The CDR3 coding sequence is TGTGCCAGCAGCCCCCGGACAGCTCAAGAGACCCAGTACTTC.

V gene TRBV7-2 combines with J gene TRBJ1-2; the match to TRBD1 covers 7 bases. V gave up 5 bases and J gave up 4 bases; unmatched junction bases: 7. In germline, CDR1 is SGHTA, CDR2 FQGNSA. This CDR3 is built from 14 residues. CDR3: CASSRWGQSYGYTF. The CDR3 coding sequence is TGTGCCAGCAGCAGGTGGGGACAGTCCTATGGCTACACCTTC.

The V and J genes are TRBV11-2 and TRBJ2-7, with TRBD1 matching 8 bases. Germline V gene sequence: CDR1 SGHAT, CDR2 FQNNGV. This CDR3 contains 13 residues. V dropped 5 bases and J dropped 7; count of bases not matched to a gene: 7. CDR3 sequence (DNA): TGTGCCAGCAGCGATGACAGGGGAAGAGAGCAGTACTTC. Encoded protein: CASSDDRGREQYF.

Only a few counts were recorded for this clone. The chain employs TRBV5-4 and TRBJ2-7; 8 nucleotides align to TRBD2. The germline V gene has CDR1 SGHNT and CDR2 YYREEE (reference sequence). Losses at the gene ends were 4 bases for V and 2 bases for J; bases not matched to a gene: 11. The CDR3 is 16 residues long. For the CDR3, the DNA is TGTGCCAGCAGCGCTTCGGGAGCGGGAGCTCCCTACGAGCAGTACTTC. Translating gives CASSASGAGAPYEQYF.

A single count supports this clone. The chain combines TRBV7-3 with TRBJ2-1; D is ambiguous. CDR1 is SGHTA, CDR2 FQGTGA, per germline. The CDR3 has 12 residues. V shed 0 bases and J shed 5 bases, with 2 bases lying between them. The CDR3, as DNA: TGTGCCAGCAGCTTAACCGACAATGAGCAGTTCTTC. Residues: CASSLTDNEQFF.

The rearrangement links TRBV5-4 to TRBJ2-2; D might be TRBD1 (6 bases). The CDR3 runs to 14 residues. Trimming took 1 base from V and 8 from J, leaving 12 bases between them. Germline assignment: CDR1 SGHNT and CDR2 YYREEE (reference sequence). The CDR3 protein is CASSLRGGGGELFF. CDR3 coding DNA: TGTGCCAGCAGCTTGCGTGGGGGCGGAGGGGAGCTGTTTTTT. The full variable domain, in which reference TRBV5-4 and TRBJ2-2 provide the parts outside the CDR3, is ETGVTQSPTHLIKTRGQQVTLRCSSQSGHNTVSWYQQALGQGPQFIFQYYREEENGRGNFPPRFSGLQFPNYSSELNVNALELDDSALYLCASSLRGGGGELFFGEGSRLTVL.

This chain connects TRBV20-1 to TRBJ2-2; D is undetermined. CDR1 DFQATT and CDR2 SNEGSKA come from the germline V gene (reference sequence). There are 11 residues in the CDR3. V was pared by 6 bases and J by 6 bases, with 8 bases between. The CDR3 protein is CSAFSPGELFF. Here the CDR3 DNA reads TGCAGTGCCTTTTCCCCCGGGGAGCTGTTTTTT.

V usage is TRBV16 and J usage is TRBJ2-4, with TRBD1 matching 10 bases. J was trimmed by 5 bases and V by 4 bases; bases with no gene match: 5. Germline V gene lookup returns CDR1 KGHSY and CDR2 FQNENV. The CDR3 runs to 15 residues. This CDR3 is CASSRRTGGENIQYF. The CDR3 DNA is TGTGCCAGCAGCCGACGGACAGGGGGAGAAAACATTCAGTACTTC. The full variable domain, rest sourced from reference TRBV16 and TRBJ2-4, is GEEVAQTPKHLVRGEGQKAKLYCAPIKGHSYVFWYQQVLKNEFKFLISFQNENVFDETGMPKERFSAKCLPNSPCSLEIQATKLEDSAVYFCASSRRTGGENIQYFGAGTRLSVL.

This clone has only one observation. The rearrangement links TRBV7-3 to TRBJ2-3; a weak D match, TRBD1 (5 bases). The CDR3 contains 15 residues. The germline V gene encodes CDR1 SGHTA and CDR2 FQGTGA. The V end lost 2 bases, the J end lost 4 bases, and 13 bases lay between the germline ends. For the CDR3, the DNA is TGTGCCAGCAGCTTATTGTCCACAGGTCCAGATACGCAGTATTTT. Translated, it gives CASSLLSTGPDTQYF.

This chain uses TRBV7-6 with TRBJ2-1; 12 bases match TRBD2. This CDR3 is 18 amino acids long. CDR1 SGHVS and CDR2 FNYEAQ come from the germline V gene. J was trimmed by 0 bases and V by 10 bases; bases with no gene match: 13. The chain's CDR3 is CATSGLAGGVSSYNEQFF. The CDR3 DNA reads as TGTGCCACCTCGGGGCTAGCGGGGGGGGTAAGCTCCTACAATGAGCAGTTCTTC.

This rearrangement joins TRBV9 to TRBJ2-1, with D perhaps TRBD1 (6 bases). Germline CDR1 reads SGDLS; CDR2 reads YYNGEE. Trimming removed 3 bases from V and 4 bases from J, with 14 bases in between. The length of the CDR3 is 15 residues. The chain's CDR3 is CASSAPGTRYNEQFF. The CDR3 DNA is TGTGCCAGCAGCGCGCCCGGGACACGGTACAATGAGCAGTTCTTC.

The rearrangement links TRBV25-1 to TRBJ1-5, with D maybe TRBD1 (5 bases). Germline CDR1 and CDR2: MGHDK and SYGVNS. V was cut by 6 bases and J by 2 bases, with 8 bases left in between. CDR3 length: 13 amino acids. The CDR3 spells CASRGLGNQPQHF. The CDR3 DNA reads TGTGCCAGCAGGGGGCTTGGCAATCAGCCCCAGCATTTT.

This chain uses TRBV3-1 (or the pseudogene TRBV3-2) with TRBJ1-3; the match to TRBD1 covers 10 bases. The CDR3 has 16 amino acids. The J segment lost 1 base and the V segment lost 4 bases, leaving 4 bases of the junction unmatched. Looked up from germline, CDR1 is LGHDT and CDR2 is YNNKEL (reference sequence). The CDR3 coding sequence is TGTGCCAGCAGCCCTAGACAGGGGGCTTCTGGAAACACCATATATTTT. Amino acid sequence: CASSPRQGASGNTIYF.